The next 30 T cell receptor beta chains were all read from a single sample in a study of OX40 agonist ivuxolimab in advanced cancers. Only in-frame clones appear in the TCRdb table, and some are missing; sequencing was by immunoSEQ multiplex PCR. This table holds more than 80,000 clones, about 89% found once. The material was CD4+ or CD8+ T cells sorted from blood, obtained in a trial of the OX40 agonist ivuxolimab. These receptor sequences come from an adult with an advanced solid tumor such as melanoma, head and neck, liver or kidney cancer.

This clone was observed a few times. At one end the junction does not follow the germline gene, possibly because of a read error. This chain links TRBV7-7 with TRBJ2-7, with 10 bases aligning to TRBD1. The CDR3 contains 13 residues. CDR1 and CDR2 from the germline V gene are SSHAT and FNYEAQ (reference sequence). The CDR3 loop is CASSRGQGYEQYF. DNA of the CDR3: TGTGCTAGCAGCCGGGGACAGGGGTACGAGCAGTACTTC.

This chain connects TRBV6-1 to TRBJ1-2, with a possible D match to TRBD1 (6 bases). The ends were cut back, 6 bases at V and 0 bases at J, with 14 bases in the middle. The germline gives CDR1 MNHNS, CDR2 SASEGT. The CDR3 is made up of 15 amino acids. CDR3 loop: CASSRDTRANYGYTF. The CDR3 bases are TGTGCCAGCAGCCGGGACACTCGAGCTAACTATGGCTACACCTTC.

Here the CDR3 reads CASSPTGEETQYF. CDR3 DNA: TGTGCCAGCAGTCCGACAGGGGAAGAGACCCAGTACTTC. This chain connects TRBV2 to TRBJ2-5, with 8 bases identical to TRBD1. Per germline, CDR1 SNHLY and CDR2 FYNNEI. CDR3 length: 13 residues. J lost 3 bases, V lost 5 bases, and 2 bases had no gene match.

This CDR3 is CASSPPHPYEQYF. The CDR3, as DNA: TGTGCCAGCAGCCCACCCCATCCCTACGAGCAGTACTTC. The chain recombines TRBV9 with TRBJ2-7, with D unresolved. The germline V gene has CDR1 SGDLS and CDR2 YYNGEE. CDR3 length: 13 amino acids. Trimming removed 4 bases from V and 2 bases from J, with 10 bases in between.

The rearrangement uses TRBV9 and TRBJ1-1; D is possibly TRBD1 (5 bases). The CDR3 consists of 14 residues. Between the trimmed V and J ends, which lost 0 bases and 0 bases, there was a span of 6 bases. CDR1 is SGDLS and CDR2 is YYNGEE in the germline V gene. The CDR3 region is CASSVAGLNTEAFF. The CDR3 bases are TGTGCCAGCAGCGTAGCAGGGCTGAACACTGAAGCTTTCTTT.

The chain links TRBV27 to TRBJ1-3; maybe TRBD1 (5 bases). The germline V gene encodes CDR1 MNHEY and CDR2 SMNVEV (reference sequence). V lost 5 bases and J 2 bases, leaving 16 bases between the germline ends. The CDR3 runs 16 residues. CDR3 DNA sequence: TGTGCCAGCAGTCCAATCCGGGGGATGGCTGGAAACACCATATATTTT. It is translated as CASSPIRGMAGNTIYF.

This chain joins TRBV2 and TRBJ2-1, with D unclear. This CDR3 has 13 amino acids. Germline V gives CDR1 SNHLY, CDR2 FYNNEI. Trimming took 7 bases from V and 1 from J, leaving 8 bases between them. Written as DNA, the CDR3 is TGTGCCAGCAATCGTGAGTCCTACAATGAGCAGTTCTTC. Translated, it gives CASNRESYNEQFF. The whole variable domain, filled in from reference TRBV2 and TRBJ2-1, reads EPEVTQTPSHQVTQMGQEVILRCVPISNHLYFYWYRQILGQKVEFLVSFYNNEISEKSEIFDDQFSVERPDGSNFTLKIRSTKLEDSAMYFCASNRESYNEQFFGPGTRLTVL.

The rearrangement links TRBV6-4 to TRBJ2-1, with 11 bases fitting TRBD2. CDR3 size: 15 residues. Germline CDR1 reads MRHNA; CDR2 reads SNTAGT. V was clipped by 5 bases and J by 3 bases; unmatched bases: 3. The CDR3 protein is CASSKLAGDYNEQFF. The CDR3 coding sequence is TGTGCCAGCAGTAAACTAGCGGGAGACTACAATGAGCAGTTCTTC.

Written as DNA, the CDR3 is TGTGCCAGTAGTAGCGGACCGAGCTCCTACAATGAGCAGTTCTTC. Encoded protein: CASSSGPSSYNEQFF. V and J are TRBV19 and TRBJ2-1, with D uncertain. The CDR3 contains 15 residues. CDR1 LNHDA and CDR2 SQIVND come from the germline V gene (reference sequence). Trimming took 4 bases from V and 0 from J, leaving 10 bases between them.

This CDR3 is CAWTRGALYGYTF. The CDR3 DNA follows: TGTGCCTGGACCCGGGGCGCCTTATATGGCTACACCTTC. The V call is TRBV30, the J call TRBJ1-2, with D perhaps TRBD1 (5 bases). Trimming left V 4 bases short and J 5 bases short, with 14 bases between. Germline-derived CDR1 and CDR2 are GTSNPN and SVGIG (reference sequence). The CDR3 is made up of 13 amino acids.

J is TRBJ2-7 and V is TRBV19, with TRBD1 matching 10 bases. V shed 5 bases, J shed 4 bases, and the junction held 8 bases outside the gene matches. Germline V CDR1 and CDR2: LNHDA, SQIVND (reference sequence). The CDR3 spans 15 residues. Here the CDR3 DNA reads TGTGCCAGTAGTCCCGGGACAGGGGTTCGGTACGAGCAGTACTTC. This encodes CASSPGTGVRYEQYF.

The V call is TRBV5-1, the J call TRBJ2-5; 11 bases are shared with TRBD2. Germline lookup yields CDR1 SGHRS and CDR2 YFSETQ. V was pared by 3 bases and J by 5 bases, with 6 bases of the junction left unmatched. The CDR3 covers 15 residues. CDR3 nucleotide sequence: TGCGCCAGCAGCTCACGGACTAGCGGGTGGGAGACCCAGTACTTC. Translated, it gives CASSSRTSGWETQYF.

V gene TRBV11-2 combines with J gene TRBJ2-7; 7 bases are shared with TRBD1. The ends lost 3 bases at V and 1 base at J; junction bases unmatched: 3. From germline, CDR1 is SGHAT and CDR2 FQNNGV. The CDR3 loop spans 14 amino acids. This CDR3 reads CASSFLTGSYEQYF. The CDR3 DNA reads as TGTGCCAGCAGCTTCCTGACAGGGTCCTACGAGCAGTACTTC.

The chain couples TRBV2 to TRBJ2-2; a possible D gene is TRBD1 (5 bases). Trimming removed 7 bases from V and 4 bases from J, with 7 bases in between. From germline, CDR1 is SNHLY and CDR2 FYNNEI. The CDR3 contains 12 residues. The CDR3 DNA follows: TGTGCCAGCAAGCAGGGCACCGGGGAGCTGTTTTTT. Protein: CASKQGTGELFF.

This sequence joins TRBV25-1 and TRBJ2-7; TRBD1 might be the D (6 bases). CDR3 length: 13 amino acids. The V gene's germline CDR1 is MGHDK and CDR2 SYGVNS. Trimming left V 6 bases short and J 5 bases short, with 14 bases between. This CDR3 is CASSITGNHEQYF. CDR3 DNA: TGTGCCAGCAGCATAACAGGGAACCACGAGCAGTACTTC.

This sequence joins TRBV7-9 and TRBJ2-1; possibly TRBD2 for D (6 bases). The CDR3 runs to 15 residues. CDR1 SEHNR and CDR2 FQNEAQ come from the germline V gene (reference sequence). Trimming cost V 4 bases and J 0 bases, with 10 bases left between them. The CDR3 spells CASSSRESSYNEQFF. The CDR3, as DNA: TGTGCCAGCAGCTCCCGGGAGAGCTCCTACAATGAGCAGTTCTTC.

The rearrangement uses TRBV28 and TRBJ1-5, with a possible D match to TRBD1 (5 bases). This CDR3 has 15 residues. Germline values: CDR1 MDHEN, CDR2 SYDVKM. Trimming removed 3 bases from V and 3 bases from J, with 12 bases in between. CDR3 in DNA: TGTGCCAGCAGTTTTCCACAGGTAAACAATCAGCCCCAGCATTTT. It specifies CASSFPQVNNQPQHF. The full variable domain, in which reference TRBV28 and TRBJ1-5 provide the parts outside the CDR3, is DVKVTQSSRYLVKRTGEKVFLECVQDMDHENMFWYRQDPGLGLRLIYFSYDVKMKEKGDIPEGYSVSREKKERFSLILESASTNQTSMYLCASSFPQVNNQPQHFGDGTRLSIL.

The genes are TRBV5-1 and TRBJ1-3; the D is unclear. CDR1 and CDR2 from the germline V gene are SGHRS and YFSETQ. V shed 0 bases and J shed 2 bases, with 9 bases lying between them. This CDR3 comprises 15 residues. In DNA form, the CDR3 reads TGCGCCAGCAGCTTGGATGGGGTCCCTGGAAACACCATATATTTT. It specifies CASSLDGVPGNTIYF.

J is TRBJ2-7 and V is TRBV11-3, with 10 bases fitting TRBD2. With V trimmed by 4 bases and J by 0 bases, 0 bases remained unmatched. Germline loops: CDR1 SGHNT, CDR2 YENEEA. The CDR3 extends over 14 amino acids. CDR3 in DNA: TGTGCCAGCAGCTGGACTAGCGGCTCCTACGAGCAGTACTTC. Protein product: CASSWTSGSYEQYF.

The chain uses TRBV19 and TRBJ2-1; maybe TRBD1 (5 bases). Trimming removed 6 bases at V and 0 bases at J, with 12 bases between. The CDR3 is 15 amino acids. Per germline, CDR1 LNHDA and CDR2 SQIVND (reference sequence). CDR3 region: CASRLTASSYNEQFF. Written as DNA, the CDR3 is TGTGCCAGTAGATTGACAGCCAGCTCCTACAATGAGCAGTTCTTC.

This chain connects TRBV30 to TRBJ2-7, with no clear D. Germline V lookup: CDR1 GTSNPN, CDR2 SVGIG (reference sequence). The CDR3 is 11 amino acids. Trimming stripped 3 bases from V and 3 bases from J, with 6 bases between. Here the CDR3 DNA reads TGTGCCTGGAGAGAAAACTACGAGCAGTACTTC. Protein: CAWRENYEQYF. The full variable domain, completed using reference TRBV30 and TRBJ2-7, is SQTIHQWPATLVQPVGSPLSLECTVEGTSNPNLYWYRQAAGRGLQLLFYSVGIGQISSEVPQNLSASRPQDRQFILSSKKLLLSDSGFYLCAWRENYEQYFGPGTRLTVT.

The CDR3 sequence: CASSLEWSGSSYNEQFF. The CDR3 DNA follows: TGCGCCAGCAGCTTGGAGTGGTCCGGAAGCTCCTACAATGAGCAGTTCTTC. The rearrangement joins TRBV5-1 to TRBJ2-1; D is unclear. The CDR3 is made up of 17 amino acids. CDR1 and CDR2 from the germline V gene are SGHRS and YFSETQ. V lost 0 bases and J 0 bases, leaving 13 bases between the germline ends. Full variable domain (missing parts from reference TRBV5-1 and TRBJ2-1): KAGVTQTPRYLIKTRGQQVTLSCSPISGHRSVSWYQQTPGQGLQFLFEYFSETQRNKGNFPGRFSGRQFSNSRSEMNVSTLELGDSALYLCASSLEWSGSSYNEQFFGPGTRLTVL.

This sequence joins TRBV13 and TRBJ1-2, with 7 bases identical to TRBD1. The CDR3 has 15 amino acids. Germline values: CDR1 PRHDT, CDR2 FYEKMQ (reference sequence). V dropped 0 bases and J dropped 2; count of bases not matched to a gene: 3. CDR3 amino acids: CASSLGGQENYGYTF. The CDR3 coding sequence is TGTGCCAGCAGCTTAGGTGGACAGGAAAACTATGGCTACACCTTC. The full variable domain, in which reference TRBV13 and TRBJ1-2 provide the parts outside the CDR3, is AAGVIQSPRHLIKEKRETATLKCYPIPRHDTVYWYQQGPGQDPQFLISFYEKMQSDKGSIPDRFSAQQFSDYHSELNMSSLELGDSALYFCASSLGGQENYGYTFGSGTRLTVV.

The chain couples TRBV5-1 to TRBJ2-5, with D possibly TRBD2 on 6 matching bases. The CDR3 extends over 14 amino acids. Germline loops: CDR1 SGHRS, CDR2 YFSETQ. V lost 5 bases, J lost 3 bases, and 14 bases lay in between. The CDR3 nucleotides are TGCGCCAGCAGGGGCGGGCGGGAAGAAGAGACCCAGTACTTC. Translation gives CASRGGREEETQYF.

The J gene is TRBJ1-2, the V gene TRBV7-9, with 10 bases that match TRBD1. Germline V gives CDR1 SEHNR, CDR2 FQNEAQ (reference sequence). The CDR3 sequence is 15 residues long. The trim removed 5 bases at V and 6 bases at J, leaving 9 bases unmatched. The CDR3, as DNA: TGTGCCAGCAGCCGGGGACAGGGGCTTGGAAATGGCTACACCTTC. Protein product: CASSRGQGLGNGYTF.

The rearrangement joins TRBV27 to TRBJ2-3; 11 positions match TRBD1. CDR3 length: 16 residues. Germline V gives CDR1 MNHEY, CDR2 SMNVEV (reference sequence). After removal of 6 bases from V and 4 bases from J, the junction contained 9 bases not matched to a gene. CDR3 sequence: CASRGQGDPRPDTQYF. The CDR3 nucleotides read TGTGCCAGCAGGGGACAGGGGGACCCACGTCCAGATACGCAGTATTTT.

The CDR3 region is CASSLQTDLAKNIQYF. The CDR3 region has the DNA TGTGCCAGCAGCCTACAGACGGATTTAGCCAAAAACATTCAGTACTTC. The chain recombines TRBV11-2 with TRBJ2-4; unclear D gene. Germline CDR1 and CDR2: SGHAT and FQNNGV. Trimming pared 5 bases from V and 0 bases from J, leaving 14 bases between. The CDR3 contains 16 residues.

CDR3 DNA: TGCGCCAGCAGCCAAGATCGAAGGCCGGGACAGGGGGCGGGTGGAAACACCATATATTTT. As protein: CASSQDRRPGQGAGGNTIYF. The chain recombines TRBV4-1 with TRBJ1-3; 12 nucleotides align to TRBD1. Per the germline V gene, CDR1 is MGHRA and CDR2 is YSYEKL. The CDR3 is 20 residues long. The V segment lost 0 bases and the J segment 3 bases; nucleotides outside the gene matches: 12.

This rearrangement joins TRBV9 to TRBJ2-1, with 8 nucleotides matching TRBD1. There are 16 residues in the CDR3. Per germline, CDR1 SGDLS and CDR2 YYNGEE. With V trimmed by 3 bases and J by 7 bases, 12 bases remained unmatched. CDR3 region: CASSASGTGKGNEQFF. The CDR3 bases are TGTGCCAGCAGCGCATCCGGGACAGGAAAAGGGAATGAGCAGTTCTTC. The full variable domain, completed using reference TRBV9 and TRBJ2-1, is DSGVTQTPKHLITATGQRVTLRCSPRSGDLSVYWYQQSLDQGLQFLIQYYNGEERAKGNILERFSAQQFPDLHSELNLSSLELGDSALYFCASSASGTGKGNEQFFGPGTRLTVL.

J is TRBJ1-2 and V is TRBV7-2; a weak D match, TRBD1 (5 bases). Trimming pared 4 bases from V and 8 bases from J, leaving 14 bases between. This CDR3 comprises 13 residues. Per the germline V gene, CDR1 is SGHTA and CDR2 is FQGNSA. CDR3 loop: CASSSSTGEGYTF. The CDR3 DNA follows: TGTGCCAGCAGCTCGAGTACGGGGGAAGGCTACACCTTC. Full variable domain (missing parts from reference TRBV7-2 and TRBJ1-2): GAGVSQSPSNKVTEKGKDVELRCDPISGHTALYWYRQSLGQGLEFLIYFQGNSAPDKSGLPSDRFSAERTGGSVSTLTIQRTQQEDSAVYLCASSSSTGEGYTFGSGTRLTVV.